The 8 T cell receptor beta chains below all came from one sample that was sequenced in a study of blood T cells in healthy people across ages. Sample-barcoded 5' priming and a J-beta primer mix drove a second PCR of about 7 to 11 cycles. One entry per CDR3 protein, called by TCRdb with MiXCR from the 5' RACE reads. The data contain around 1,100,000 distinct CDR3 sequences, 35% to 40% of them singletons. The sequenced sample was blood. Receptor source: a man aged 18 to 29 in good health.

The chain couples TRBV4-3 to TRBJ1-2; a weak D match, TRBD1 (5 bases). The CDR3 contains 18 residues. CDR1 is LGHNA and CDR2 is YSLEER in the germline V gene. The V end was cut by 0 bases, the J end by 0 bases, with 17 bases between. CDR3 in DNA: TGCGCCAGCAGCCAAGATCGGTGGGGGGAGTTAGCTAACTATGGCTACACCTTC. Translating gives CASSQDRWGELANYGYTF.

This clonotype showed up just a few times. The chain couples TRBV7-9 to TRBJ2-1; TRBD2 matches 10 bases. J lost 4 bases, V lost 4 bases, and 7 bases had no gene match. This CDR3 spans 16 amino acids. CDR1 and CDR2 from the germline V gene are SEHNR and FQNEAQ (reference sequence). CDR3 DNA: TGTGCCAGCAGCTCCCCTAGCGGGGGAGGATACAATGAGCAGTTCTTC. Translating gives CASSSPSGGGYNEQFF.

This rearrangement joins TRBV29-1 to TRBJ1-2, with 8 positions matching TRBD1. CDR3 size: 13 residues. The V segment lost 7 bases and the J segment 7 bases; nucleotides outside the gene matches: 11. Looked up from germline, CDR1 is SQVTM and CDR2 is ANQGSEA. CDR3 sequence (DNA): TGCAGCGCTCCCGCAGCAGGGGGCACTGGCTACACCTTC. Translating gives CSAPAAGGTGYTF.

This clonotype was seen ten or more times. One end of the junction is discordant with germline, which a read error may explain. The V gene is TRBV4-2, the J gene TRBJ2-3, with a tentative D call TRBD2 (5 bases). The CDR3 loop spans 15 amino acids. Germline-derived CDR1 and CDR2 are LGHNA and YNFKEQ. This chain's CDR3 is CASRHSGSSTDTQYF. Here the CDR3 DNA reads TGTGCCAGCCGCCACTCGGGGTCAAGCACAGATACGCAGTATTTT.

The J gene is TRBJ1-1, the V gene TRBV28; D is possibly TRBD1 (5 bases). Trimming took off 10 bases at V and 5 bases at J, with 14 bases between the two ends. The germline gives CDR1 MDHEN, CDR2 SYDVKM. The CDR3 totals 12 residues. The CDR3 sequence is CATHPGGTEAFF. For the CDR3, the DNA is TGTGCCACCCACCCCGGGGGGACTGAAGCTTTCTTT. Using reference TRBV28 and TRBJ1-1 for the parts outside the CDR3, the full variable domain is DVKVTQSSRYLVKRTGEKVFLECVQDMDHENMFWYRQDPGLGLRLIYFSYDVKMKEKGDIPEGYSVSREKKERFSLILESASTNQTSMYLCATHPGGTEAFFGQGTRLTVV.

The chain couples TRBV20-1 to TRBJ2-7; the D gene is possibly TRBD1 (5 bases). The length of the CDR3 is 13 residues. The germline V and J ends were trimmed by 5 bases and 3 bases, with 14 bases remaining between them. CDR1 and CDR2 from the germline V gene are DFQATT and SNEGSKA (reference sequence). CDR3: CSAPRKGIYEQYF. CDR3 nucleotides: TGCAGTGCTCCCAGGAAGGGGATCTACGAGCAGTACTTC.

The rearrangement links TRBV3-1 to TRBJ1-2; the D is unclear. Germline V gene sequence: CDR1 LGHDT, CDR2 YNNKEL (reference sequence). Deletions cut 2 bases from V and 5 bases from J, with 12 bases between. This CDR3 is 14 amino acids long. DNA for the CDR3: TGTGCCAGCAGCCAAACAACGTCAGCTTATGGCTACACCTTC. It is translated as CASSQTTSAYGYTF.

The V and J genes are TRBV5-5 and TRBJ1-3, with 9 bases identical to TRBD1. The CDR3 has 16 residues. In germline, CDR1 is SGHKS, CDR2 YYEKEE (reference sequence). The ends lost 3 bases at V and 0 bases at J; junction bases unmatched: 4. Here the CDR3 reads CASSSGTGSSGNTIYF. As DNA, the CDR3 is TGTGCCAGCAGCTCCGGGACAGGGTCCTCTGGAAACACCATATATTTT. Full variable domain (outside the CDR3, taken from reference TRBV5-5 and TRBJ1-3): DAGVTQSPTHLIKTRGQQVTLRCSPISGHKSVSWYQQVLGQGPQFIFQYYEKEERGRGNFPDRFSARQFPNYSSELNVNALLLGDSALYLCASSSGTGSSGNTIYFGEGSWLTVV.